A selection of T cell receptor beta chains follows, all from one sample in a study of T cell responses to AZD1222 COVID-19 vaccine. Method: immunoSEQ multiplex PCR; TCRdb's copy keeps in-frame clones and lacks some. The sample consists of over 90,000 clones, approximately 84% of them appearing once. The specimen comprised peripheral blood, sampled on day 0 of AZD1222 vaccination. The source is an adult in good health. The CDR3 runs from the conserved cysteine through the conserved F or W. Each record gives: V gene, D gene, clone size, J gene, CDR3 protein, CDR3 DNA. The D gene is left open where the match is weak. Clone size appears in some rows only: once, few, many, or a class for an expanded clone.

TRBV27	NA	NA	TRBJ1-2	CASSFDKGANYGYTF	TGTGCCAGCAGTTTTGATAAGGGTGCCAACTATGGCTACACCTTC
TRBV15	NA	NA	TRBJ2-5	CATSRGGALQETQYF	TGTGCCACCAGCAGAGGCGGGGCCCTCCAAGAGACCCAGTACTTC
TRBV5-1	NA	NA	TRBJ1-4	CASSEGNEKLFF	TGCGCCAGCAGCGAGGGGAATGAAAAACTGTTTTTT
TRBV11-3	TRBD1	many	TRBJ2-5	CASSDHAGGEVETQYF	TGTGCCAGCAGCGACCACGCAGGGGGCGAGGTTGAGACCCAGTACTTC
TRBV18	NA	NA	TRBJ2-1	CASSPKPGHLNEQFF	TGTGCCAGCTCCCCAAAACCGGGGCATCTAAATGAGCAGTTCTTC
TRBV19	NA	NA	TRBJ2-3	CASRPRTSQSPSTDTQYF	TGTGCCAGTAGGCCAAGGACTTCTCAAAGCCCTAGCACAGATACGCAGTATTTT
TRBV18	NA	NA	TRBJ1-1	CASSPRTGHLTEAFF	TGTGCCAGCTCACCACGTACCGGGCATCTCACTGAAGCTTTCTTT
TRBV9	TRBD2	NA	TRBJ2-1	CASSVSGRGHEQFF	TGTGCCAGCAGCGTTAGCGGGAGGGGCCATGAGCAGTTCTTC
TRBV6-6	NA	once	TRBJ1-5	CASRGNSNQPQHF	TGTGCCAGCAGAGGTAATAGCAATCAGCCCCAGCATTTT
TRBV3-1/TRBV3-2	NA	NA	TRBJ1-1	CASGRTPQGDTEAFF	TGTGCCAGCGGCAGGACGCCCCAAGGGGACACTGAAGCTTTCTTT
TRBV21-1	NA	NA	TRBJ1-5	CASTDLCVGSNQPQHF	TGTGCCAGCACCGACCTGTGTGTGGGGAGCAATCAGCCCCAGCATTTT
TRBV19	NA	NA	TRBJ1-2	CASQGIGYGYTF	TGTGCCAGTCAGGGGATCGGCTATGGCTACACCTTC
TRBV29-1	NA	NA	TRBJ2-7	CSVWTSPTAEQYF	TGCAGCGTGTGGACTTCCCCTACCGCCGAGCAGTACTTC
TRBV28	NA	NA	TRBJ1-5	CASRTGQWYQPQHF	TGTGCCAGCAGAACGGGACAATGGTATCAGCCCCAGCATTTT
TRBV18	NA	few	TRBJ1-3	CASSPFGSGNTIYF	TGTGCCAGCTCACCATTCGGGTCTGGAAACACCATATATTTT
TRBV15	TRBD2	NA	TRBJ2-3	CATSRSSGSFHTQYF	TGTGCCACCAGCAGATCTAGCGGGAGTTTTCATACGCAGTATTTT
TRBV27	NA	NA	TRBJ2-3	CASSLDGLSDTQYF	TGTGCCAGCAGTTTAGACGGGTTATCAGATACGCAGTATTTT
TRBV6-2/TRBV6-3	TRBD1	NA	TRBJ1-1	CASSRPGQGDTEAFF	TGTGCCAGCAGTCGTCCGGGACAGGGGGACACTGAAGCTTTCTTT
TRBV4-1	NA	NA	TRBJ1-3	CASSRDSGSGNTIYF	TGCGCCAGCAGCCGAGATAGCGGATCTGGAAACACCATATATTTT
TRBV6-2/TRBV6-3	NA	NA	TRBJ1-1	CASSTGYLGSTEAFF	TGTGCCAGCAGTACAGGATACCTGGGGAGCACTGAAGCTTTCTTT
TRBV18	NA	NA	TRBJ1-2	CASSTTSTDSNYGYTF	TGTGCCAGCTCAACGACCTCGACGGACTCCAACTATGGCTACACCTTC
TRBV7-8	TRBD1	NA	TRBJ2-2	CASSGQGMNTGELFF	TGTGCCAGCAGCGGACAGGGGATGAACACCGGGGAGCTGTTTTTT
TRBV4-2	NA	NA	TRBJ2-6	CASSQDGGTQGKSYGGANVLTF	TGTGCCAGCAGCCAAGATGGAGGGACCCAGGGGAAAAGTTACGGTGGGGCCAACGTCCTGACTTTC
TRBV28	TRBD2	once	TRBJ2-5	CASSRLAGIAGTQYF	TGTGCCAGCAGCCGACTAGCGGGGATTGCGGGGACCCAGTACTTC
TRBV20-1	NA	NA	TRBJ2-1	CSAKGNEQFF	TGCAGTGCTAAGGGCAATGAGCAGTTCTTC
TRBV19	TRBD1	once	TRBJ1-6	CASSIGSTGDIYNSPLHF	TGTGCCAGTAGTATCGGATCAACAGGGGACATTTATAATTCACCCCTCCACTTT
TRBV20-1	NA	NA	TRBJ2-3	CSARERIDTQYF	TGCAGTGCTCGTGAAAGGATAGATACGCAGTATTTT
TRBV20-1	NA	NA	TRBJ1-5	CSANDRNSNQPQHF	TGCAGTGCTAATGACAGAAATAGCAATCAGCCCCAGCATTTT
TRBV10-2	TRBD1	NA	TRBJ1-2	CASSEIRDRGGRDGYTF	TGCGCCAGCAGTGAGATCCGGGACAGGGGCGGAAGGGATGGCTACACCTTC
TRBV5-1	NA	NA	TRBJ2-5	CASSLGGGQETQYF	TGCGCCAGCAGCTTGGGTGGCGGCCAAGAGACCCAGTACTTC
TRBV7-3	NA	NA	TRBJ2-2	CASSSPSAGMNTGELFF	TGTGCCAGCAGCTCCCCCTCGGCTGGGATGAACACCGGGGAGCTGTTTTTT
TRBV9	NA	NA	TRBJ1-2	CASSDLGRDYGYTF	TGTGCCAGCAGCGACCTAGGCAGGGACTATGGCTACACCTTC
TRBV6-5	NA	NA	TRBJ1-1	CASSPRRDTEAFF	TGTGCCAGCAGTCCTCGTCGGGACACTGAAGCTTTCTTT
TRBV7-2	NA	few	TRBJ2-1	CASSEHGRGSYNEQFF	TGTGCCAGCAGCGAGCACGGAAGGGGATCCTACAATGAGCAGTTCTTC
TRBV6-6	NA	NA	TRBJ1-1	CASNRGLGITEAFF	TGTGCCAGCAATCGGGGGCTGGGGATCACTGAAGCTTTCTTT
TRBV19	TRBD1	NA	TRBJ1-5	CASSIDLSGTAWNQPQHF	TGTGCCAGTAGTATAGATCTATCGGGGACAGCCTGGAATCAGCCCCAGCATTTT
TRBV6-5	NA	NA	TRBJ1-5	CASHNRWVSQPQHF	TGTGCCAGTCACAACCGGTGGGTGAGTCAGCCCCAGCATTTT
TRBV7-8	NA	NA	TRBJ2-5	CASSLGGTVLEETQYF	TGTGCCAGCAGCTTAGGCGGGACAGTTCTGGAGGAGACCCAGTACTTC
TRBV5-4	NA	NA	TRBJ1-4	CASSLLVGANEKLFF	TGTGCCAGCAGCTTGTTAGTGGGCGCCAATGAAAAACTGTTTTTT